These 2 T cell receptor beta chains were sequenced from one sample in a study of lymphopenia after photon versus proton radiotherapy. Assay used: immunoSEQ multiplex PCR; TCRdb lists only in-frame clones, some missing. The repertoire consists of tens of thousands of clones, with 92% occurring once and the leading ten covering around 15%. This material consisted of peripheral blood, taken from a patient treated with photon-based radiotherapy. All receptors come from a man aged 55-75 years with cholangiocarcinoma.

This chain joins TRBV7-9 and TRBJ2-3, with D maybe TRBD1 (6 bases). V dropped 5 bases and J dropped 0 bases, with 15 bases sitting between them. The germline V gene has CDR1 SEHNR and CDR2 FQNEAQ (reference sequence). The CDR3 spans 16 residues. The CDR3 is CASSQGSGASTDTQYF. The CDR3 DNA reads as TGTGCCAGCAGCCAAGGATCAGGGGCCAGCACAGATACGCAGTATTTT.

The chain joins TRBV5-1 to TRBJ2-5; D remains unclear. V was pared by 4 bases and J by 4 bases, with 11 bases between. This CDR3 has 13 residues. Germline CDR1 reads SGHRS; CDR2 reads YFSETQ. This CDR3 reads CASSPVSGETQYF. The CDR3 DNA follows: TGCGCCAGCAGCCCGGTCTCAGGAGAGACCCAGTACTTC.